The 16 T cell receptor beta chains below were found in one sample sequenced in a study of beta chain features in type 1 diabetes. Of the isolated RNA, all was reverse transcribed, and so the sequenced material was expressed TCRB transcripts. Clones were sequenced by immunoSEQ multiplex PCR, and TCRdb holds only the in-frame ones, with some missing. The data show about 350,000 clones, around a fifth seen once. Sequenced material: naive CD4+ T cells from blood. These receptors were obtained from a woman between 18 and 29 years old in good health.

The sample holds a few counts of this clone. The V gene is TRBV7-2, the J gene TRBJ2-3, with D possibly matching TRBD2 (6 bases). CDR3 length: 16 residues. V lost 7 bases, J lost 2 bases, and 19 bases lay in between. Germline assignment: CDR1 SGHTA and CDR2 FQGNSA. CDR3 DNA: TGTGCCAGCACCGGGGGACTGGTCCTTTTCACAGATACGCAGTATTTT. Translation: CASTGGLVLFTDTQYF.

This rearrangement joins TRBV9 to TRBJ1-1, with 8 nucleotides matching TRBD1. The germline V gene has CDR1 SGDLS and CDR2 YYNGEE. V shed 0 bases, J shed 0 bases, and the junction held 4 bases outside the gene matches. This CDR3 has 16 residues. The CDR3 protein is CASSVGTGNMNTEAFF. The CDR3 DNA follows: TGTGCCAGCAGCGTAGGGACAGGGAATATGAACACTGAAGCTTTCTTT.

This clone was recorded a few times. The CDR3 DNA sequence: TGTGCCAGCAGCTCTGCCGGACAGCTCAATGAAAAACTGTTTTTT. It translates to CASSSAGQLNEKLFF. The rearrangement uses TRBV5-4 and TRBJ1-4; TRBD1 is a possible D gene (6 bases). Trimming left V 3 bases short and J 5 bases short, with 14 bases between. This CDR3 contains 15 residues. CDR1 is SGHNT and CDR2 is YYREEE in the germline V gene (reference sequence).

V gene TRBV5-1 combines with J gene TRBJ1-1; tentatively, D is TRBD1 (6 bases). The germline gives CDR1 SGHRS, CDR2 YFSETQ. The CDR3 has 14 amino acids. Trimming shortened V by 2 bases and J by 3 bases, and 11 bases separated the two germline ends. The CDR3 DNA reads TGCGCCAGCAGCTTCCAGGGGAGGGACACTGAAGCTTTCTTT. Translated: CASSFQGRDTEAFF. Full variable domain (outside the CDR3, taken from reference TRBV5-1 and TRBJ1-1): KAGVTQTPRYLIKTRGQQVTLSCSPISGHRSVSWYQQTPGQGLQFLFEYFSETQRNKGNFPGRFSGRQFSNSRSEMNVSTLELGDSALYLCASSFQGRDTEAFFGQGTRLTVV.

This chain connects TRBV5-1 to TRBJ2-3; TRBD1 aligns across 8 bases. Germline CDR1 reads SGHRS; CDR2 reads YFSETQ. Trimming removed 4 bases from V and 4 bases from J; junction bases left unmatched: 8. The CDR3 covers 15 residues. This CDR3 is CASSGGQGSADTQYF. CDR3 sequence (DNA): TGCGCCAGCAGCGGCGGACAGGGATCGGCAGATACGCAGTATTTT. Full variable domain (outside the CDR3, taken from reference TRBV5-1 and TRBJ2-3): KAGVTQTPRYLIKTRGQQVTLSCSPISGHRSVSWYQQTPGQGLQFLFEYFSETQRNKGNFPGRFSGRQFSNSRSEMNVSTLELGDSALYLCASSGGQGSADTQYFGPGTRLTVL.

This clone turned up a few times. CDR3 sequence: CASGDRNTGELFF. CDR3 in DNA: TGTGCCAGCGGGGACAGGAACACCGGGGAGCTGTTTTTT. The V gene is TRBV28, the J gene TRBJ2-2, with 7 bases aligning to TRBD1. The junction had 1 base not matched to a gene; V was cut back by 8 bases and J by 1 base. In germline, CDR1 is MDHEN, CDR2 SYDVKM. The CDR3 has 13 residues.

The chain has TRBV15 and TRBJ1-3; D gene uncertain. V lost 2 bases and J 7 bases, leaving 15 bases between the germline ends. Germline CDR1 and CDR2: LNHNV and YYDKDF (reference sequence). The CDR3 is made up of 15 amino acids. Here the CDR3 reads CATSRSPGTGNTIYF. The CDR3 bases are TGTGCCACCAGCAGATCGCCGGGAACGGGGAACACCATATATTTT.

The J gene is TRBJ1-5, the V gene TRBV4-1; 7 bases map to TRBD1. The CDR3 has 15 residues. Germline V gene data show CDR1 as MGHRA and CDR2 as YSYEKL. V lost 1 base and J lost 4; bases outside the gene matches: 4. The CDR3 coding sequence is TGCGCCAGCAGCCAAGCTACAGGGGAGAATCAGCCCCAGCATTTT. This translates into CASSQATGENQPQHF.

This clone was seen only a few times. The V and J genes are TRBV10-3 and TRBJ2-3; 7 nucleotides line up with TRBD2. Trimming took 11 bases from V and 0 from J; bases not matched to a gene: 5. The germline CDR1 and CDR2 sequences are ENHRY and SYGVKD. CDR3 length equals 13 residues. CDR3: CASRGESTDTQYF. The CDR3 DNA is TGTGCCTCCCGGGGGGAAAGCACAGATACGCAGTATTTT.

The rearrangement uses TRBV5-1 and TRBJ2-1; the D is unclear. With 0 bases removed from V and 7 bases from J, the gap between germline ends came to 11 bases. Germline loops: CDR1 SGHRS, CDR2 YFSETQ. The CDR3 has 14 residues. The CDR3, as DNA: TGCGCCAGCAGCTTGGTTGAAGCCGGGAATGAGCAGTTCTTC. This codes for CASSLVEAGNEQFF.

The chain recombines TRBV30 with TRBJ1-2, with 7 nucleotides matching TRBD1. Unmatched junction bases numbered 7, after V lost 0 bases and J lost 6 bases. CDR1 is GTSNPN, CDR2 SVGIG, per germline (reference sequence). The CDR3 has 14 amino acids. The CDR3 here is CAWSVQGGANGYTF. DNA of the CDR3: TGTGCCTGGAGTGTACAAGGGGGCGCAAATGGCTACACCTTC.

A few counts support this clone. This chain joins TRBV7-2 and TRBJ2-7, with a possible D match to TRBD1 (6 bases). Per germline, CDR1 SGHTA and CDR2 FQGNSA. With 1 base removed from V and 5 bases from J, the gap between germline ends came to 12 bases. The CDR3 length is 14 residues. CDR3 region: CASSLVWTEDEQYF. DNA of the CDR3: TGTGCCAGCAGCTTAGTCTGGACAGAGGACGAGCAGTACTTC.

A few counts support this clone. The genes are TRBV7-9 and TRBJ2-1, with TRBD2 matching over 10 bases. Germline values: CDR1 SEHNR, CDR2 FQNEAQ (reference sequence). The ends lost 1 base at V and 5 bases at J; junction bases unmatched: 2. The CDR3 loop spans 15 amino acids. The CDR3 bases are TGTGCCAGCAGCTTAGGTCTAGCGGGGGACAATGAGCAGTTCTTC. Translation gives CASSLGLAGDNEQFF. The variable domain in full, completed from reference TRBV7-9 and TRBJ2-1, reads DTGVSQNPRHKITKRGQNVTFRCDPISEHNRLYWYRQTLGQGPEFLTYFQNEAQLEKSRLLSDRFSAERPKGSFSTLEIQRTEQGDSAMYLCASSLGLAGDNEQFFGPGTRLTVL.

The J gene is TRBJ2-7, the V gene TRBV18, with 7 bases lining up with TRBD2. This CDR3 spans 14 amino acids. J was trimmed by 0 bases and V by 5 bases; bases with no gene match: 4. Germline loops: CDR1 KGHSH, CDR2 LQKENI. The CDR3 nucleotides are TGTGCCAGCTCAACAACTAGCGACTCCTACGAGCAGTACTTC. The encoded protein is CASSTTSDSYEQYF.

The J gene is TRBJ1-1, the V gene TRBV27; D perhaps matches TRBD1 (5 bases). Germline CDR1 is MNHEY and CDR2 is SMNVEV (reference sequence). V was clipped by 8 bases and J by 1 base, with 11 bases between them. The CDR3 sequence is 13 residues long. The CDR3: CASSRGQNTEAFF. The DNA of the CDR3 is TGTGCCAGCTCCCGAGGACAGAACACTGAAGCTTTCTTT.

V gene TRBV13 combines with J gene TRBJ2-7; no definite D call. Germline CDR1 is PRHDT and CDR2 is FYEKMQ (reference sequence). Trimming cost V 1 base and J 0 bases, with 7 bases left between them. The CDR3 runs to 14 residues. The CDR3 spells CASSLALSSYEQYF. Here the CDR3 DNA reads TGTGCCAGCAGCTTAGCGTTGAGCTCCTACGAGCAGTACTTC.